This T cell receptor (beta chain) was found in a study of CD8+CD57+ T cells in acquired aplastic anemia. Study-level background: The average for DNA from sorted CD4+ and CD8+ cells was about 3.3 ug. CD4+ reads averaged around 9.9 million in healthy donors.

TCR beta VDJ combinations and CDR3 sequences were profiled from genomic DNA. TCRdb passed the reads through MiXCR, listing each CDR3 protein once. Seen here are about 42,000 distinct CDR3 sequences, 55% to 80% observed once, and the top ten hold about a quarter. The CDR3 spans 14 residues. Germline values: CDR1 MDHEN, CDR2 SYDVKM. J lost 3 bases, V lost 7 bases, and 6 bases had no gene match. This clonotype was seen repeatedly, ten times or more. Its antigen remains unknown. Overall study results and limits: Patients versus controls showed no significant CD8+ Simpson's diversity difference. Overlapping CD8+ CDR3 repertoires of patients and controls contained roughly 29 shared sequences.

This chain joins TRBV28 and TRBJ2-7, with 10 bases aligning to TRBD1. Sequences were obtained from sorted CD4+, CD8+, or CD8+CD57+ T cells (not recorded which) from PBMCs. The clonotype was recovered from a human donor in good health, serving as a control. In DNA form, the CDR3 reads TGTGCCAGCATGCCGGGACAGGGGATCTACGAGCAGTACTTC. As protein: CASMPGQGIYEQYF.